A single count supports the clone carrying this T cell receptor beta chain. Its antigen is as yet unknown. This sample was taken from a study of chemoradiotherapy in HPV16-positive cancers. CDR1 is SEHNR and CDR2 is FQNEAQ in the germline V gene (reference sequence). This CDR3 region has 14 residues. V shed 2 bases, J shed 9 bases, and the junction held 5 bases outside the gene matches. Study results and caveats: Candidate HPV-specific clones and E7-related TCR motifs grew in tumor during treatment. Better recurrence-free survival went with HPV-responsive T-cell expansion in HPV16-positive patients.

Using immunoSEQ multiplex PCR, the repertoire was profiled, and TCRdb retains in-frame clones only, with some absent. The sample holds approximately 7,700 clones, around four fifths seen once. The TCR comes from a human donor with HPV-associated anogenital cancer. The chain combines TRBV7-9 with TRBJ2-1, with 9 bases fitting TRBD2. Sequences were derived from tumor tissue, sampled from a patient who underwent chemoradiotherapy. The CDR3 spells CASSLTGLAIEQFF. Written as DNA, the CDR3 is TGTGCCAGCAGCTTAACGGGACTAGCTATTGAGCAGTTCTTC.